This T cell receptor (beta chain) was identified during a study of PD-L1 blockade in urothelial cancer. On the study more broadly: From about 2014, patients received atezolizumab, given as 1,200 mg intravenously every 3 weeks. Analysis of the blood was performed 3 weeks (second dose) and 6 weeks after treatment start.

For this clone: Its specificity is not known.

V lost 4 bases to trimming and J lost 0 bases, with 10 bases between them. The CDR3 loop spans 14 amino acids. Germline CDR1 is LNHDA and CDR2 is SQIVND (reference sequence). Broader study findings: TCR clonality was measured in pretreatment peripheral blood. Clonality below the median predicted better survival.

What went into each PCR as a spike was synthetic TCR analog templates. Method: immunoSEQ multiplex PCR; TCRdb's copy keeps in-frame clones and lacks some. The data contain about 51,000 clones, approximately 83% of them singletons. This sequence joins TRBV19 and TRBJ2-7, with a weak D call TRBD1 (5 bases). The specimen was PBMCs, collected around atezolizumab (anti-PD-L1) treatment. The clonotype originates from a man in his sixties with urothelial cancer. CDR3 amino acids: CASSTHRSSYEQYF. The CDR3 coding sequence is TGTGCCAGTAGTACGCACAGGAGCTCCTACGAGCAGTACTTC.